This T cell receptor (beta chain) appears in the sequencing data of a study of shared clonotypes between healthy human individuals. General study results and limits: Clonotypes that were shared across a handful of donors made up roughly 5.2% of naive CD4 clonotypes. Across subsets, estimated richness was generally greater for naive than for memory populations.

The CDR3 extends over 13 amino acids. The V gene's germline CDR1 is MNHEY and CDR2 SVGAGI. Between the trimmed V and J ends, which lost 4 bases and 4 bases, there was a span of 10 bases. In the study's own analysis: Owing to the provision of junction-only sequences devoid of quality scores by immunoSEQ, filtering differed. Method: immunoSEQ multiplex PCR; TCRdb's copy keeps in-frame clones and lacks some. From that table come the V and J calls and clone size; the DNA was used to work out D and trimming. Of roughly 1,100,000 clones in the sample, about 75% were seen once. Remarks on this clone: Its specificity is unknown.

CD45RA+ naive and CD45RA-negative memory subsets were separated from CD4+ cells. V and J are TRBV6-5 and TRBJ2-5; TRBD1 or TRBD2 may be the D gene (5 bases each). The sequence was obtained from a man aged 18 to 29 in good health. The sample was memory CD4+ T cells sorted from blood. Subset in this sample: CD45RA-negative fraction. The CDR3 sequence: CASSSGGRETQYF. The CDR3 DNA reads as TGTGCCAGCAGTTCTGGGGGAAGAGAGACCCAGTACTTC.